Below are 20 T cell receptor beta chains sequenced from a single sample in a study of blood T cell repertoires in COVID-19. Assay used: immunoSEQ multiplex PCR; TCRdb lists only in-frame clones, some missing. The sample has hundreds of thousands of clones, roughly 85% seen once. The sequenced material came from peripheral blood. These receptors were obtained from a human donor in a cohort sampled during active COVID-19.

CDR3 protein: CASSPGAQGLAQPQHF. The CDR3 bases are TGCGCCAGCAGCCCCGGAGCACAGGGTCTCGCTCAGCCCCAGCATTTT. This chain uses TRBV5-1 with TRBJ1-5; maybe TRBD1 (6 bases). CDR3 size: 16 residues. V lost 4 bases to trimming and J lost 6 bases, with 20 bases between them. Germline loops: CDR1 SGHRS, CDR2 YFSETQ.

The chain combines TRBV5-1 with TRBJ1-2; D is undetermined. Trimming took off 3 bases at V and 0 bases at J, with 15 bases between the two ends. CDR1 and CDR2 (germline): SGHRS, YFSETQ. The CDR3 runs to 16 residues. CDR3 loop: CASSSGRGFSNYGYTF. The CDR3 nucleotides read TGCGCCAGCAGCTCCGGACGGGGATTTTCTAACTATGGCTACACCTTC.

The chain has TRBV3-1 (or the pseudogene TRBV3-2) and TRBJ1-1; maybe TRBD1 (5 bases). The V end was cut by 1 base, the J end by 5 bases, with 11 bases between. The germline V gene encodes CDR1 LGHDT and CDR2 YNNKEL (reference sequence). This CDR3 region has 14 residues. The CDR3 here is CASSQGRVGTEAFF. For the CDR3, the DNA is TGTGCCAGCAGCCAAGGCAGGGTTGGAACTGAAGCTTTCTTT.

CDR3 amino acids: CASSQRQARSPLHF. CDR3 bases: TGTGCCAGCAGCCAACGCCAGGCCCGTTCACCCCTCCACTTT. The chain uses TRBV3-1 (or the pseudogene TRBV3-2) and TRBJ1-6; no reliable D call. Germline assignment: CDR1 LGHDT and CDR2 YNNKEL (reference sequence). CDR3 length: 14 amino acids. The V end lost 2 bases, the J end lost 9 bases, and 11 bases lay between the germline ends.

In this sample, this clone turned up once. The chain has TRBV7-9 and TRBJ2-1; 10 bases are shared with TRBD2. This CDR3 is 15 amino acids long. The germline V gene encodes CDR1 SEHNR and CDR2 FQNEAQ (reference sequence). V dropped 5 bases and J dropped 4; count of bases not matched to a gene: 5. CDR3 amino acids: CASSAPTSGYNEQFF. The CDR3 coding sequence is TGTGCCAGCAGCGCCCCGACTAGCGGGTACAATGAGCAGTTCTTC.

In this sample, this clone turned up a few times. The gene calls are TRBV7-9 and TRBJ2-1; 7 nucleotides line up with TRBD2. This CDR3 is 15 amino acids long. Germline V lookup: CDR1 SEHNR, CDR2 FQNEAQ (reference sequence). J lost 6 bases, V lost 5 bases, and 10 bases had no gene match. CDR3 DNA: TGTGCCAGCAGCCCCAGAAGACTAGCCCTCAATGAGCAGTTCTTC. As protein: CASSPRRLALNEQFF.

This chain joins TRBV5-1 and TRBJ1-4, with no clear D. V lost 4 bases to trimming and J lost 2 bases, with 9 bases between them. Germline lookup yields CDR1 SGHRS and CDR2 YFSETQ. This CDR3 is 14 amino acids long. For the CDR3, the DNA is TGCGCCAGCAGCCAAGGAGGGACTAATGAAAAACTGTTTTTT. Its protein product is CASSQGGTNEKLFF. The variable domain in full, completed from reference TRBV5-1 and TRBJ1-4, reads KAGVTQTPRYLIKTRGQQVTLSCSPISGHRSVSWYQQTPGQGLQFLFEYFSETQRNKGNFPGRFSGRQFSNSRSEMNVSTLELGDSALYLCASSQGGTNEKLFFGSGTQLSVL.

The chain's CDR3 is CASSTRPGQGSAQQFF. The DNA for the CDR3 is TGTGCCAGCAGTACCCGTCCGGGACAGGGGAGCGCGCAGCAGTTCTTC. The rearrangement uses TRBV27 and TRBJ2-1; 10 bases map to TRBD1. V was clipped by 5 bases and J by 11 bases; unmatched bases: 15. The CDR3 runs to 16 residues. The V gene's germline CDR1 is MNHEY and CDR2 SMNVEV (reference sequence).

V usage is TRBV18 and J usage is TRBJ2-3, with 9 bases that match TRBD2. J was trimmed by 5 bases and V by 4 bases; bases with no gene match: 7. The CDR3 runs to 15 residues. Germline V gives CDR1 KGHSH, CDR2 LQKENI. CDR3 bases: TGTGCCAGCTCACTAATAGCGGGAGTGGTAGATACGCAGTATTTT. It is translated as CASSLIAGVVDTQYF.

This clone occurred once. The chain combines TRBV9 with TRBJ2-1; the match to TRBD2 covers 9 bases. There are 15 residues in the CDR3. V lost 1 base and J lost 12; bases outside the gene matches: 11. Germline V gene sequence: CDR1 SGDLS, CDR2 YYNGEE. CDR3 in DNA: TGTGCCAGCAGCGTATTAGGACTAGCGAACTCAGGGCAGTTCTTC. This translates into CASSVLGLANSGQFF.

V and J are TRBV5-4 and TRBJ2-7; TRBD2 is a possible D gene (6 bases). The CDR3 length is 14 residues. CDR1 is SGHNT and CDR2 is YYREEE in the germline V gene (reference sequence). With 0 bases removed from V and 2 bases from J, the gap between germline ends came to 9 bases. The CDR3, as DNA: TGTGCCAGCAGCTTGGGATCGGGGGCCTACGAGCAGTACTTC. Its protein product is CASSLGSGAYEQYF.

V gene TRBV2 combines with J gene TRBJ2-3; no clear D. This CDR3 is built from 13 residues. Trimming pared 7 bases from V and 0 bases from J, leaving 8 bases between. In germline, CDR1 is SNHLY, CDR2 FYNNEI. The CDR3 DNA reads as TGTGCCAGCAATCTAGGTAGCACAGATACGCAGTATTTT. Protein sequence: CASNLGSTDTQYF.

This sequence joins TRBV5-1 and TRBJ1-4; tentative D call: TRBD1 (5 bases). Germline CDR1 is SGHRS and CDR2 is YFSETQ. This CDR3 is built from 14 residues. V dropped 4 bases and J dropped 0 bases, with 7 bases sitting between them. The CDR3: CASSTTATNEKLFF. CDR3 sequence (DNA): TGCGCCAGCAGCACGACAGCAACTAATGAAAAACTGTTTTTT.

This clone was seen a single time. The chain carries TRBV28 and TRBJ2-7; perhaps TRBD2 as D (6 bases). CDR3 size: 12 residues. Germline V gene lookup returns CDR1 MDHEN and CDR2 SYDVKM. The germline V and J ends were trimmed by 7 bases and 6 bases, with 13 bases remaining between them. The CDR3 region is CASTSNGGEQYF. The DNA for the CDR3 is TGTGCCAGCACCAGTAACGGGGGCGAGCAGTACTTC.

The V and J genes are TRBV5-1 and TRBJ2-2; TRBD1 agrees at 7 bases. The CDR3 is made up of 16 amino acids. J lost 5 bases, V lost 3 bases, and 10 bases had no gene match. Germline CDR1 and CDR2: SGHRS and YFSETQ. The CDR3 loop is CASSYGPETGTGELFF. The DNA of the CDR3 is TGCGCCAGCAGCTATGGCCCGGAGACAGGGACCGGGGAGCTGTTTTTT.

This chain joins TRBV5-4 and TRBJ2-7; 11 positions match TRBD2. This CDR3 is 13 amino acids long. The junction had 0 bases not matched to a gene; V was cut back by 5 bases and J by 2 bases. The germline CDR1 and CDR2 sequences are SGHNT and YYREEE (reference sequence). The CDR3 DNA follows: TGTGCCAGCAGACTAGCGGGAGCCTACGAGCAGTACTTC. This gives the protein CASRLAGAYEQYF. The complete variable domain, with remaining parts taken from reference TRBV5-4 and TRBJ2-7, reads ETGVTQSPTHLIKTRGQQVTLRCSSQSGHNTVSWYQQALGQGPQFIFQYYREEENGRGNFPPRFSGLQFPNYSSELNVNALELDDSALYLCASRLAGAYEQYFGPGTRLTVT.

Concerning this clone itself: In the same sample, other DNA sequences code for this CDR3. This chain joins TRBV27 and TRBJ1-2; TRBD1 matches 7 bases. Germline values: CDR1 MNHEY, CDR2 SMNVEV (reference sequence). The junction had 4 bases not matched to a gene; V was cut back by 4 bases and J by 8 bases. This CDR3 has 12 amino acids. CDR3 residues: CASSSTGSGYTF. CDR3 nucleotides: TGTGCCAGCAGTTCGACAGGGAGCGGCTACACCTTC.

The V call is TRBV3-1 (or the pseudogene TRBV3-2), the J call TRBJ1-1; tentatively, D is TRBD1 (5 bases). Looked up from germline, CDR1 is LGHDT and CDR2 is YNNKEL (reference sequence). V lost 1 base to trimming and J lost 8 bases, with 8 bases between them. There are 12 residues in the CDR3. As DNA, the CDR3 is TGTGCCAGCAGCCAAGTTCCAGGGGAAGCTTTCTTT. Protein: CASSQVPGEAFF.

The rearrangement uses TRBV21-1 and TRBJ2-7; the D call TRBD1 from the table was never checked on the DNA. TRBV21-1 is classified as a pseudogene. CDR3 length: 17 residues. CDR3 amino acids: CASSRITDTFRTYEQYF. CDR3 in DNA: TGTGCCAGCAGCCGCATTACAGACACCTTTAGGACCTACGAGCAGTACTTC.

The V gene is TRBV2, the J gene TRBJ2-1; D is possibly TRBD2 (5 bases). V was trimmed by 9 bases and J by 4 bases, leaving 16 bases between them. Germline V gene data show CDR1 as SNHLY and CDR2 as FYNNEI. CDR3 length equals 14 residues. The CDR3 loop is CASTKADVYNEQFF. The CDR3 DNA reads TGTGCCAGTACTAAAGCGGACGTATACAATGAGCAGTTCTTC.